Each of the 8 T cell receptor beta chains below was sequenced from the same sample in a study of blood T cell repertoires in COVID-19. The data were produced by immunoSEQ multiplex PCR, yet TCRdb's version contains in-frame clones alone and is incomplete. Of under 55,000 clones in the sample, under 85% are singletons; the top ten hold roughly 33%. The specimen sequenced was peripheral blood. These TCRs come from a woman older than 75 with acute or convalescent COVID-19.

This clone was observed a handful of times. The chain uses TRBV7-9 and TRBJ2-7; TRBD2 might be the D (5 bases). Trimming cost V 5 bases and J 2 bases, with 13 bases left between them. Germline V gene lookup returns CDR1 SEHNR and CDR2 FQNEAQ (reference sequence). The CDR3 loop spans 14 amino acids. The CDR3 DNA follows: TGTGCCAGCAGCCGAGACGGGGTCCCCTACGAGCAGTACTTC. Encoded protein: CASSRDGVPYEQYF. Together with reference TRBV7-9 and TRBJ2-7, the CDR3 gives the full variable domain: DTGVSQNPRHKITKRGQNVTFRCDPISEHNRLYWYRQTLGQGPEFLTYFQNEAQLEKSRLLSDRFSAERPKGSFSTLEIQRTEQGDSAMYLCASSRDGVPYEQYFGPGTRLTVT.

V usage is TRBV2 and J usage is TRBJ2-3; tentative D call: TRBD2 (5 bases). The CDR3 consists of 14 residues. CDR1 SNHLY and CDR2 FYNNEI come from the germline V gene. Trimming removed 6 bases at V and 2 bases at J, with 12 bases between. The CDR3 spells CASRYGGFTDTQYF. CDR3 DNA sequence: TGTGCCAGCAGATATGGAGGATTCACAGATACGCAGTATTTT.

This chain connects TRBV27 to TRBJ2-1; 12 bases align to TRBD2. Germline values: CDR1 MNHEY, CDR2 SMNVEV (reference sequence). The CDR3 is 14 residues long. The junction had 3 bases not matched to a gene; V was cut back by 5 bases and J by 7 bases. This CDR3 is CASSLGTSGNEQFF. The CDR3 region has the DNA TGTGCCAGCAGTCTAGGGACTAGCGGGAATGAGCAGTTCTTC.

This clone occurred once. This sequence joins TRBV6-2 or TRBV6-3 and TRBJ2-2, with a weak D call TRBD1 (6 bases). The CDR3 extends over 15 amino acids. CDR1 is MNHEY and CDR2 is SVGEGT in the germline V gene. The V and J ends lost 0 bases and 8 bases respectively, with 13 bases between them. The CDR3 region is CASSYSRGPAGELFF. CDR3 nucleotide sequence: TGTGCCAGCAGTTACTCCAGGGGCCCTGCTGGGGAGCTGTTTTTT.

This chain connects TRBV11-2 to TRBJ1-2; 9 bases line up with TRBD1. The CDR3 has 15 residues. Germline V gene lookup returns CDR1 SGHAT and CDR2 FQNNGV. Trimming at V came to 5 bases and at J to 5 bases, leaving 9 bases not matched to a gene. CDR3 bases: TGTGCCAGCAGCCAACAGAGGACAGGGGTATATGGCTACACCTTC. This translates into CASSQQRTGVYGYTF.

The chain employs TRBV14 and TRBJ2-1, with D maybe TRBD1 (7 bases). V lost 6 bases to trimming and J lost 7 bases, with 16 bases between them. CDR1 and CDR2 (germline): SGHDN, FVKESK. The CDR3 consists of 14 residues. CDR3 in DNA: TGTGCCAGCAGTCTGATGCAGGGGGGAAATGAGCAGTTCTTC. Amino acids: CASSLMQGGNEQFF. Variable domain in full (rest from reference TRBV14 and TRBJ2-1): EAGVTQFPSHSVIEKGQTVTLRCDPISGHDNLYWYRRVMGKEIKFLLHFVKESKQDESGMPNNRFLAERTGGTYSTLKVQPAELEDSGVYFCASSLMQGGNEQFFGPGTRLTVL.

Details on this clone: Being one base from a much bigger clone, this may be a read error. The chain is built from TRBV4-2 and TRBJ1-1; TRBD1 matches 11 bases. V lost 2 bases and J lost 6; bases outside the gene matches: 2. Germline V gene sequence: CDR1 LGHNA, CDR2 YNFKEQ. The CDR3 extends over 14 amino acids. The CDR3 sequence is CASSQPGQGAEAFF. The CDR3 bases are TGTGCCAGCAGCCAACCGGGACAGGGGGCTGAAGCTTTCTTT.

J is TRBJ2-7 and V is TRBV5-6, with 11 nucleotides matching TRBD1. The length of the CDR3 is 16 residues. CDR1 and CDR2 from the germline V gene are SGHDT and YYEEEE. The junction had 7 bases not matched to a gene; V was cut back by 2 bases and J by 3 bases. The CDR3 DNA reads as TGTGCCAGCAGCTTATTGGGACAGGGGGTGAACTACGAGCAGTACTTC. As protein: CASSLLGQGVNYEQYF.